Each of the 11 T cell receptor beta chains below was sequenced from the same sample in a study of radiation and T cells in renal cell carcinoma (TCRdb year 2020). The sample's time point label is to be understood as: blood 2 weeks post-SBRT. Sample treatment or condition, as interpreted from the label and publication: 15 Gy SBRT to primary tumor, nephrectomy 4 weeks later. The method was the immunoSEQ multiplex PCR assay. The table comes from immuneACCESS by way of TCRdb, which keeps in-frame sequences with V and J called. Part of the clones is missing from these tables; in studies checked, under half for an unresolved V gene and the rest for unknown reasons. The sample data list tens of thousands of clones, and 70% to 90% of these were observed just once. Under 25% of the sample comes from the top ten. The sequences come from blood, collected from a patient whose treatment included radiotherapy and nephrectomy. Receptors originate from a woman between 50 and 59 years old with renal cell carcinoma.

This clone occurred a few times. The chain uses TRBV10-3 and TRBJ2-3; D is ambiguous. Germline V gene data show CDR1 as ENHRY and CDR2 as SYGVKD. Trimming stripped 4 bases from V and 4 bases from J, with 9 bases between. This CDR3 spans 13 amino acids. For the CDR3, the DNA is TGTGCCATCAGTGGTGGAACGGCAGATACGCAGTATTTT. Protein: CAISGGTADTQYF.

This sequence joins TRBV27 and TRBJ1-4, with a tentative D call TRBD1 (5 bases). The V end was cut by 5 bases, the J end by 7 bases, with 11 bases between. The CDR3 length is 13 residues. The germline gives CDR1 MNHEY, CDR2 SMNVEV (reference sequence). The CDR3 region has the DNA TGTGCCAGCAGTCGTCTTAGGGGTGAAAAACTGTTTTTT. Translation: CASSRLRGEKLFF.

The chain couples TRBV7-9 to TRBJ2-3; D is unclear. Germline V gene sequence: CDR1 SEHNR, CDR2 FQNEAQ (reference sequence). Trimming pared 5 bases from V and 7 bases from J, leaving 10 bases between. The CDR3 has 12 amino acids. CDR3 sequence reads: CASSPVRNTQYF. The CDR3 DNA sequence: TGTGCCAGCAGCCCGGTCCGGAATACGCAGTATTTT. Variable domain in full (rest from reference TRBV7-9 and TRBJ2-3): DTGVSQNPRHKITKRGQNVTFRCDPISEHNRLYWYRQTLGQGPEFLTYFQNEAQLEKSRLLSDRFSAERPKGSFSTLEIQRTEQGDSAMYLCASSPVRNTQYFGPGTRLTVL.

A few counts support this clone. The rearrangement uses TRBV7-2 and TRBJ2-7; weak D call: TRBD1 (6 bases). The CDR3 is 13 amino acids. Germline V CDR1 and CDR2: SGHTA, FQGNSA. With 5 bases removed from V and 3 bases from J, the gap between germline ends came to 11 bases. The CDR3 region has the DNA TGTGCCAGCAGCCTAGGACAGAACTACGAGCAGTACTTC. It codes for CASSLGQNYEQYF.

This chain uses TRBV7-9 with TRBJ2-7; no reliable D call. The CDR3 spans 13 residues. In germline, CDR1 is SEHNR, CDR2 FQNEAQ (reference sequence). With 5 bases removed from V and 8 bases from J, the gap between germline ends came to 16 bases. The CDR3 sequence is CASSPGYPTKQYF. The DNA for the CDR3 is TGTGCCAGCAGCCCGGGTTATCCTACGAAGCAGTACTTC.

V usage is TRBV5-1 and J usage is TRBJ1-1; D remains ambiguous. CDR3 length: 15 amino acids. Between the trimmed V and J ends, which lost 7 bases and 1 base, there was a span of 17 bases. Looked up from germline, CDR1 is SGHRS and CDR2 is YFSETQ. CDR3 bases: TGCGCCAGCGGAACCTCCAGGACCTCGAACACTGAAGCTTTCTTT. Translation gives CASGTSRTSNTEAFF.

This chain connects TRBV19 to TRBJ1-5; D not resolved. This CDR3 comprises 15 residues. V was clipped by 0 bases and J by 3 bases, with 9 bases between them. Germline CDR1 reads LNHDA; CDR2 reads SQIVND (reference sequence). CDR3: CASSIDQDFNQPQHF. As DNA, the CDR3 is TGTGCCAGTAGTATAGATCAAGACTTCAATCAGCCCCAGCATTTT.

The chain recombines TRBV25-1 with TRBJ2-5; the match to TRBD1 covers 10 bases. Trimming took 8 bases from V and 4 from J; bases not matched to a gene: 10. There are 15 residues in the CDR3. Germline V CDR1 and CDR2: MGHDK, SYGVNS. In DNA, the CDR3 is TGTGCCAGCCCCATCCGGGACAGGGGAGGAGAGACCCAGTACTTC. It yields the protein CASPIRDRGGETQYF.

The chain links TRBV27 to TRBJ2-7, with a possible D match to TRBD1 (6 bases). The CDR3 runs to 16 residues. The germline V gene has CDR1 MNHEY and CDR2 SMNVEV (reference sequence). Trimming pared 3 bases from V and 2 bases from J, leaving 17 bases between. CDR3 loop: CASSFHSGGQPYEQYF. CDR3 in DNA: TGTGCCAGCAGTTTTCACTCCGGCGGACAGCCCTACGAGCAGTACTTC.

The gene calls are TRBV13 and TRBJ2-2; TRBD2 agrees at 7 bases. This CDR3 comprises 14 residues. The germline CDR1 and CDR2 sequences are PRHDT and FYEKMQ (reference sequence). J was trimmed by 7 bases and V by 3 bases; bases with no gene match: 5. In DNA form, the CDR3 reads TGTGCCAGCAGCTTCCGGACGGGAGGCGGGGAGCTGTTTTTT. Its translation: CASSFRTGGGELFF.

The sample holds a few counts of this clone. V is TRBV5-6 and J is TRBJ2-1; 8 bases agree with TRBD2. Germline V lookup: CDR1 SGHDT, CDR2 YYEEEE. V lost 7 bases to trimming and J lost 3 bases; unmatched junction nucleotides: 9. The CDR3 spans 15 residues. The CDR3 DNA reads as TGTGCCAGCTCGACGGGCGGGGGGAACTACAATGAGCAGTTCTTC. Protein: CASSTGGGNYNEQFF.